The 27 T cell receptor beta chains below were found in one sample sequenced in a study of T cells in Graves' hyperthyroidism and ophthalmopathy. Amplification of TCR beta CDR3 regions was performed using RNA transcripts as template. First-round RT-PCR of the TCR CDR3 relied on the HTBI primer set. MiXCR, applied by TCRdb to the multiplex PCR reads, yields one record per CDR3 protein. The sample lists hundreds of thousands of distinct CDR3 sequences, around 13% occurring once. Sequenced: blood. These receptors all come from a woman aged 40 to 50 with Graves' ophthalmopathy.

The chain has TRBV27 and TRBJ2-1, with D possibly being TRBD1 (6 bases). The CDR3 has 13 residues. Germline-derived CDR1 and CDR2 are MNHEY and SMNVEV (reference sequence). The V gene lost 2 bases and the J gene lost 8 bases, with 10 bases spanning the gap. As DNA, the CDR3 is TGTGCCAGCAGTTTAGGGACAAACGATGAGCAGTTCTTC. Translated: CASSLGTNDEQFF.

The chain is built from TRBV5-1 and TRBJ2-1, with a possible D match to TRBD1 (6 bases). In germline, CDR1 is SGHRS, CDR2 YFSETQ. The CDR3 is 12 amino acids. The V gene lost 7 bases and the J gene lost 3 bases, with 8 bases spanning the gap. The CDR3 loop reads CASRDNYNEQFF. The CDR3 DNA sequence: TGCGCCAGCCGGGACAACTACAATGAGCAGTTCTTC.

The sample holds many counts of this clonotype. The chain uses TRBV6-1 and TRBJ1-1, with D possibly TRBD1 on 6 matching bases. Germline V gene lookup returns CDR1 MNHNS and CDR2 SASEGT. V lost 5 bases and J lost 2, with 12 bases in between. The CDR3 runs to 14 residues. This CDR3 is CASSSDSQNTEAFF. The CDR3 DNA reads as TGTGCCAGCAGTTCGGACAGCCAAAACACTGAAGCTTTCTTT.

As to this clonotype: A much larger clone differs by one base, so this may be a read error. This chain uses TRBV7-2 with TRBJ1-6, with D maybe TRBD1 (5 bases). Per germline, CDR1 SGHTA and CDR2 FQGNSA. V was cut by 1 base and J by 8 bases, with 15 bases left in between. The CDR3 spans 16 residues. The CDR3 DNA is TGTGCCAGCAGCTTAGACCAGGGTTTTAGGGATTCACCCCTCCACTTT. Protein sequence: CASSLDQGFRDSPLHF.

This clonotype was detected ten times or more. The V gene is TRBV7-2, the J gene TRBJ2-3, with D possibly being TRBD2 (7 bases). Trimming left V 3 bases short and J 0 bases short, with 13 bases between. Germline assignment: CDR1 SGHTA and CDR2 FQGNSA. The CDR3 extends over 16 amino acids. CDR3 coding DNA: TGTGCCAGCAGCTTGGGGGGGGGCCACAGCACAGATACGCAGTATTTT. The encoded protein is CASSLGGGHSTDTQYF.

This clonotype was seen ten or more times. V and J are TRBV11-3 and TRBJ2-1; 8 bases align to TRBD2. The J segment lost 3 bases and the V segment lost 1 base, leaving 2 bases of the junction unmatched. The CDR3 length is 15 residues. Germline loops: CDR1 SGHNT, CDR2 YENEEA. DNA of the CDR3: TGTGCCAGCAGCTTAGGGACTAGCCTCTACAATGAGCAGTTCTTC. This gives the protein CASSLGTSLYNEQFF.

This clonotype was detected ten times or more. V and J are TRBV2 and TRBJ2-2; 13 positions agree with TRBD2. J was trimmed by 2 bases and V by 6 bases; bases with no gene match: 6. Germline V gene data show CDR1 as SNHLY and CDR2 as FYNNEI. This CDR3 comprises 17 residues. CDR3 DNA: TGTGCCAGCAGAATGGGGGGACTAGCGGGAAACACCGGGGAGCTGTTTTTT. Protein sequence: CASRMGGLAGNTGELFF.

J is TRBJ1-6 and V is TRBV27, with TRBD1 matching 9 bases. This CDR3 has 16 amino acids. The germline V gene encodes CDR1 MNHEY and CDR2 SMNVEV (reference sequence). After removal of 5 bases from V and 9 bases from J, the junction contained 11 bases not matched to a gene. This CDR3 is CASSLYRGRGSSPLHF. Here the CDR3 DNA reads TGTGCCAGCAGTCTATACAGGGGGCGAGGGAGTTCACCCCTCCACTTT.

This clonotype was detected many times. The V and J genes are TRBV6-1 and TRBJ1-5; maybe TRBD1 (6 bases). The V end lost 1 base, the J end lost 7 bases, and 11 bases lay between the germline ends. Germline V CDR1 and CDR2: MNHNS, SASEGT. The CDR3 contains 14 residues. CDR3 nucleotides: TGTGCCAGCAGTGAAGGGGGGGCTCACCAGCCCCAGCATTTT. Translation gives CASSEGGAHQPQHF.

This clonotype was counted a few times. The rearrangement joins TRBV15 to TRBJ2-5; 8 bases fit TRBD2. V trimming: 0 bases; J trimming: 5 bases; junction bases outside the gene matches: 8. The CDR3 is made up of 16 amino acids. CDR1 LNHNV and CDR2 YYDKDF come from the germline V gene (reference sequence). CDR3 in amino acids: CATSREGAGVEETQYF. Written as DNA, the CDR3 is TGTGCCACCAGCAGAGAAGGAGCGGGAGTTGAGGAGACCCAGTACTTC. The complete variable domain, with remaining parts taken from reference TRBV15 and TRBJ2-5, reads DAMVIQNPRYQVTQFGKPVTLSCSQTLNHNVMYWYQQKSSQAPKLLFHYYDKDFNNEADTPDNFQSRRPNTSFCFLDIRSPGLGDTAMYLCATSREGAGVEETQYFGPGTRLLVL.

The chain employs TRBV7-2 and TRBJ1-1; tentatively, D is TRBD1 (6 bases). The V and J ends lost 5 bases and 0 bases respectively, with 13 bases between them. CDR3 size: 15 residues. The germline V gene has CDR1 SGHTA and CDR2 FQGNSA. This chain's CDR3 is CASSPQQGMNTEAFF. DNA for the CDR3: TGTGCCAGCAGCCCGCAACAGGGCATGAACACTGAAGCTTTCTTT. The full variable domain, with the rest looked up from reference TRBV7-2 and TRBJ1-1, is GAGVSQSPSNKVTEKGKDVELRCDPISGHTALYWYRQSLGQGLEFLIYFQGNSAPDKSGLPSDRFSAERTGGSVSTLTIQRTQQEDSAVYLCASSPQQGMNTEAFFGQGTRLTVV.

This clonotype has at least ten counts. V gene TRBV6-1 combines with J gene TRBJ1-4; 7 nucleotides agree with TRBD1. CDR1 and CDR2 (germline): MNHNS, SASEGT. Losses at the gene ends were 6 bases for V and 0 bases for J; bases not matched to a gene: 10. The CDR3 sequence is 17 residues long. The CDR3 DNA reads TGTGCCAGCAGCCTTTCACGACAGGGAACAACTAATGAAAAACTGTTTTTT. Its translation: CASSLSRQGTTNEKLFF.

The chain carries TRBV6-5 and TRBJ2-2; possibly TRBD2 for D (6 bases). This CDR3 has 14 amino acids. Germline CDR1 is MNHEY and CDR2 is SVGAGI. Trimming took 3 bases from V and 6 from J, leaving 11 bases between them. The CDR3 nucleotides are TGTGCCAGCAGTTATACGCCGGGGGCCGGGGAGCTGTTTTTT. This gives the protein CASSYTPGAGELFF.

The chain recombines TRBV7-6 with TRBJ2-3; unclear D gene. Trimming pared 1 base from V and 1 base from J, leaving 6 bases between. CDR3 length equals 14 residues. Germline assignment: CDR1 SGHVS and CDR2 FNYEAQ. The CDR3 bases are TGTGCCAGCAGCTTAGGGGCTCGCACAGATACGCAGTATTTT. This sequence encodes CASSLGARTDTQYF.

This clonotype was seen a handful of times. This chain connects TRBV5-1 to TRBJ1-3; tentative D call: TRBD1 (5 bases). CDR1 and CDR2 from the germline V gene are SGHRS and YFSETQ. V lost 2 bases and J lost 2, with 17 bases in between. This CDR3 region has 17 residues. DNA of the CDR3: TGCGCCAGCAGCTTCCCTACGGACACGGAACCTGGAAACACCATATATTTT. As protein: CASSFPTDTEPGNTIYF.

This clonotype appeared many times. The chain employs TRBV24-1 and TRBJ2-3; D assignment may be TRBD1 or TRBD2 (5 bases each). V was pared by 3 bases and J by 3 bases, with 15 bases between. Germline CDR1 KGHDR, CDR2 SFDVKD. CDR3 size: 16 residues. CDR3 bases: TGTGCCACCAGTGATCAGGGACGAGAGGGTACAGATACGCAGTATTTT. Amino acid sequence: CATSDQGREGTDTQYF.

This clonotype was seen a few times. The chain has TRBV9 and TRBJ2-2; 7 bases align to TRBD1. Unmatched junction bases numbered 6, after V lost 2 bases and J lost 5 bases. The CDR3 consists of 15 residues. CDR1 SGDLS and CDR2 YYNGEE come from the germline V gene. The CDR3 loop is CASSVDRAPTGELFF. The CDR3, as DNA: TGTGCCAGCAGCGTCGACAGGGCTCCGACCGGGGAGCTGTTTTTT.

V usage is TRBV5-5 and J usage is TRBJ2-1, with 7 bases identical to TRBD2. This CDR3 has 16 residues. The germline V gene has CDR1 SGHKS and CDR2 YYEKEE (reference sequence). Unmatched junction bases numbered 9, after V lost 3 bases and J lost 3 bases. CDR3 loop: CASSSITSVIYNEQFF. In nucleotides, the CDR3 is TGTGCCAGCAGCTCGATAACTAGCGTGATCTACAATGAGCAGTTCTTC.

This clonotype was counted many times. V and J are TRBV6-1 and TRBJ2-2, with D possibly being TRBD2 (6 bases). Germline lookup yields CDR1 MNHNS and CDR2 SASEGT. The V end was cut by 1 base, the J end by 0 bases, with 9 bases between. CDR3 length: 16 amino acids. The CDR3 spells CASSEGGLPNTGELFF. The CDR3 bases are TGTGCCAGCAGTGAAGGGGGACTTCCGAACACCGGGGAGCTGTTTTTT.

A few counts support this clonotype. The chain carries TRBV7-9 and TRBJ2-3, with D possibly TRBD1 on 5 matching bases. The V gene lost 3 bases and the J gene lost 2 bases, with 12 bases spanning the gap. There are 15 residues in the CDR3. Germline V CDR1 and CDR2: SEHNR, FQNEAQ (reference sequence). The CDR3 coding sequence is TGTGCCAGCAGCTTCATGGGGCTACACACAGATACGCAGTATTTT. Translating gives CASSFMGLHTDTQYF.

This clonotype was counted at least ten times. V usage is TRBV5-6 and J usage is TRBJ2-1; D is undetermined. Trimming removed 3 bases from V and 10 bases from J, with 8 bases in between. This CDR3 has 11 residues. The germline CDR1 and CDR2 sequences are SGHDT and YYEEEE. CDR3 loop: CASSSAQEQFF. In DNA form, the CDR3 reads TGTGCCAGCAGCTCGGCCCAAGAGCAGTTCTTC.

The chain joins TRBV20-1 to TRBJ2-1, with D uncertain. The CDR3 runs 11 residues. Germline V gene sequence: CDR1 DFQATT, CDR2 SNEGSKA (reference sequence). V dropped 3 bases and J dropped 7 bases, with 7 bases sitting between them. Here the CDR3 reads CSASLRNEQFF. For the CDR3, the DNA is TGCAGTGCTAGTCTCCGGAATGAGCAGTTCTTC.

J is TRBJ2-1 and V is TRBV3-1, with D possibly matching TRBD2 (5 bases). Trimming pared 5 bases from V and 0 bases from J, leaving 11 bases between. The CDR3 spans 15 residues. Germline V gene lookup returns CDR1 LGHDT and CDR2 YNNKEL (reference sequence). CDR3 sequence (DNA): TGTGCCAGCAGCTATGGACTCAGCTCCTACAATGAGCAGTTCTTC. Its protein product is CASSYGLSSYNEQFF.

This clonotype was seen repeatedly, ten times or more. V usage is TRBV6-1 and J usage is TRBJ1-6; no clear D gene. Germline lookup yields CDR1 MNHNS and CDR2 SASEGT. CDR3 length: 14 amino acids. The ends were cut back, 9 bases at V and 5 bases at J, with 14 bases in the middle. The CDR3 nucleotides read TGTGCCAGTCATCCGGGTCCTAATAATTCACCCCTCCACTTT. Translation gives CASHPGPNNSPLHF.

This clonotype was seen ten or more times. The V and J genes are TRBV6-2 or TRBV6-3 and TRBJ1-5; possibly TRBD1 for D (6 bases). Germline lookup yields CDR1 MNHEY and CDR2 SVGEGT. The CDR3 is made up of 12 amino acids. Trimming shortened V by 6 bases and J by 7 bases, and 10 bases separated the two germline ends. CDR3 residues: CASRPGQQPQHF. The CDR3 DNA follows: TGTGCCAGCAGGCCTGGACAGCAGCCCCAGCATTTT.

This clonotype was seen at least ten times. The chain carries TRBV6-1 and TRBJ1-1, with D perhaps matching TRBD1 (6 bases). The CDR3 length is 14 residues. V dropped 6 bases and J dropped 6 bases, with 17 bases sitting between them. Looked up from germline, CDR1 is MNHNS and CDR2 is SASEGT. The CDR3 coding sequence is TGTGCCAGCAGAGAAATCTGGACAGAACCTGAAGCTTTCTTT. Protein sequence: CASREIWTEPEAFF.

In its sample, this clonotype was seen many times. This chain joins TRBV20-1 and TRBJ1-5; D possibly corresponds to TRBD1 (5 bases). CDR3 length equals 14 residues. CDR1 is DFQATT and CDR2 is SNEGSKA in the germline V gene (reference sequence). Deletions cut 0 bases from V and 7 bases from J, with 13 bases between. The CDR3 coding sequence is TGCAGTGCTAGAGATGAGACGAGGGGCCAGCCCCAGCATTTT. Encoded protein: CSARDETRGQPQHF.